This TCR beta chain derives from a study of T cell responses to AZD1222 COVID-19 vaccine. The method was immunoSEQ multiplex PCR; TCRdb's version includes in-frame clones alone and lacks a portion of them. This table holds 15,000 to 20,000 clones, 80% to 85% found once. Source: peripheral blood, taken 28 days after the second AZD1222 dose. The TCR comes from an adult who received the AZD1222 COVID-19 vaccine.

The CDR3 spells CASSPYWDRSFREQYF. The CDR3 region has the DNA TGCGCCAGCAGCCCGTACTGGGACAGGTCCTTCCGGGAGCAGTACTTC. The chain uses TRBV5-1 and TRBJ2-7, with 8 bases matching TRBD1. The V gene's germline CDR1 is SGHRS and CDR2 YFSETQ. Trimming cost V 4 bases and J 7 bases; bases outside gene matches: 16. The CDR3 is 16 residues long.